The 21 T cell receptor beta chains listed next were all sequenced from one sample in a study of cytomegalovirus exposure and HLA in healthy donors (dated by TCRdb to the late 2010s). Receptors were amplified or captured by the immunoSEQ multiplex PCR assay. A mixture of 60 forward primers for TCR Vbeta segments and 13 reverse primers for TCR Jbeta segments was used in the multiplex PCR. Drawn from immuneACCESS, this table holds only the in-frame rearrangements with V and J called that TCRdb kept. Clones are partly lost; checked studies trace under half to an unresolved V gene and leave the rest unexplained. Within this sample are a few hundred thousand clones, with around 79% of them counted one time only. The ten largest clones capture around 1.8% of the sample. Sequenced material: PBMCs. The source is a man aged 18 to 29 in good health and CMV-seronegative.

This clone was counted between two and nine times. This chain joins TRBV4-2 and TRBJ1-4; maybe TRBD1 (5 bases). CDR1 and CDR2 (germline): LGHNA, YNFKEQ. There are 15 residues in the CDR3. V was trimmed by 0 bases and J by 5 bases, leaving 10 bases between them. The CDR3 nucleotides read TGTGCCAGCAGCCAAGATATGACAGAAAATGAAAAACTGTTTTTT. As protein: CASSQDMTENEKLFF.

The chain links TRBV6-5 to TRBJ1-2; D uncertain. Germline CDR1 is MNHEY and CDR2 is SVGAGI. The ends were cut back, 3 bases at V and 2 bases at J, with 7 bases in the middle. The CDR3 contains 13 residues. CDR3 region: CASSYQENYGYTF. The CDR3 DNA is TGTGCCAGCAGTTATCAAGAGAACTATGGCTACACCTTC.

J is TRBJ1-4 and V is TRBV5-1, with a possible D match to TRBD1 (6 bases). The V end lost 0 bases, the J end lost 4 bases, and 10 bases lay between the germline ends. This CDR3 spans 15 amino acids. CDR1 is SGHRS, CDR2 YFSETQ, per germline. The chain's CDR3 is CASSLEGHLNEKLFF. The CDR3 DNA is TGCGCCAGCAGCTTGGAGGGACATCTTAATGAAAAACTGTTTTTT.

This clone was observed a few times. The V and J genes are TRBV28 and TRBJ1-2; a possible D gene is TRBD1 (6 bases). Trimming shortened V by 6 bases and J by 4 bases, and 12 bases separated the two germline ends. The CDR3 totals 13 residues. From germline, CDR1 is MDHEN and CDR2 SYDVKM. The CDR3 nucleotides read TGTGCCAGCAGCCCAGGGACAAGCTATGGCTACACCTTC. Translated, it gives CASSPGTSYGYTF.

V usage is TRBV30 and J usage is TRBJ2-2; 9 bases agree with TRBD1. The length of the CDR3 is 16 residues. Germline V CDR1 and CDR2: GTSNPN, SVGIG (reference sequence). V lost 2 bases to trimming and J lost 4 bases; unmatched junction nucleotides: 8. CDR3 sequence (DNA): TGTGCCTGGAGTCCCCGGGACAGGGCGAGCACCGGGGAGCTGTTTTTT. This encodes CAWSPRDRASTGELFF.

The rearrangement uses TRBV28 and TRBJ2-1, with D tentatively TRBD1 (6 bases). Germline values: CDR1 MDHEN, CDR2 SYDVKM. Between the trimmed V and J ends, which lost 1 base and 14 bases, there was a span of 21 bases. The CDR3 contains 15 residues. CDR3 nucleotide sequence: TGTGCCAGCAGTTTATCCCAAAGACCCCAGGGGATTGAGTTCTTC. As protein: CASSLSQRPQGIEFF.

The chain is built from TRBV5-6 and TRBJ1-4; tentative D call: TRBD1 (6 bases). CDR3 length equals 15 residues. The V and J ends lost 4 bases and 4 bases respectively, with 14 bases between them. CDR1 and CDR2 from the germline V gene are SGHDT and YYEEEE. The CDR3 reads CASSLTGFVNEKLFF. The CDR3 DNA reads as TGTGCCAGCAGCCTAACAGGGTTCGTTAATGAAAAACTGTTTTTT.

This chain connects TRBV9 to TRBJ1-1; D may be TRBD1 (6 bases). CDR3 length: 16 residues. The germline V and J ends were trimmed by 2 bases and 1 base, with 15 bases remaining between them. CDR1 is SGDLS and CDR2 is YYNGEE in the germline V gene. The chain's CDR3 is CASSVGIQGRNTEAFF. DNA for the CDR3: TGTGCCAGCAGCGTTGGAATTCAGGGGAGGAACACTGAAGCTTTCTTT. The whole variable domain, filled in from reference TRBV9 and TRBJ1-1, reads DSGVTQTPKHLITATGQRVTLRCSPRSGDLSVYWYQQSLDQGLQFLIQYYNGEERAKGNILERFSAQQFPDLHSELNLSSLELGDSALYFCASSVGIQGRNTEAFFGQGTRLTVV.

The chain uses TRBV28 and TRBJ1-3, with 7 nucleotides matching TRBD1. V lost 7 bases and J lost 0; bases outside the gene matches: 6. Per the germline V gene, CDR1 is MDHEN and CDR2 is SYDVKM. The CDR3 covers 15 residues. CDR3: CASTGQVYSGNTIYF. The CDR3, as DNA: TGTGCCAGCACCGGACAGGTATACTCTGGAAACACCATATATTTT.

CDR3 residues: CASSLLAPGQKYF. CDR3 DNA: TGTGCCAGCAGCCTCCTGGCCCCGGGACAGAAATACTTC. The chain employs TRBV7-3 and TRBJ2-5; 7 nucleotides line up with TRBD1. CDR1 and CDR2 (germline): SGHTA, FQGTGA. The V gene end was trimmed by 5 bases and the J gene end by 14 bases; junction bases not matched to a gene: 14. CDR3 length: 13 amino acids. Looking up the rest from reference TRBV7-3 and TRBJ2-5 gives the full variable domain: GAGVSQTPSNKVTEKGKYVELRCDPISGHTALYWYRQSLGQGPEFLIYFQGTGAADDSGLPNDRFFAVRPEGSVSTLKIQRTERGDSAVYLCASSLLAPGQKYFGPGTRLLVL.

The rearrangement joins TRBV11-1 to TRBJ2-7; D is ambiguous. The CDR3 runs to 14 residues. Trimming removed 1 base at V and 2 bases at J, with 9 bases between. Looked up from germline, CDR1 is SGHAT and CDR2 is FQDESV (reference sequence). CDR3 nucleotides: TGTGCCAGCAGCTTAGAAGGAGACCCCTACGAGCAGTACTTC. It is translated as CASSLEGDPYEQYF.

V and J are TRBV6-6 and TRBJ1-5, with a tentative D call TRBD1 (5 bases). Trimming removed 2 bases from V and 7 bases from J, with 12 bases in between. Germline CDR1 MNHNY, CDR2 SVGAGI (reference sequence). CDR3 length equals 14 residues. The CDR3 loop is CASSYPAGRQPQHF. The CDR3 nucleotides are TGTGCCAGCAGTTACCCGGCAGGGCGACAGCCCCAGCATTTT.

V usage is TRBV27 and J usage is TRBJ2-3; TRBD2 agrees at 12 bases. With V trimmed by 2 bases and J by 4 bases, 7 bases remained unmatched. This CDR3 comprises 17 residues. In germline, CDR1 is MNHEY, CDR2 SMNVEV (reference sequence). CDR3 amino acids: CASSLLAGGRGADTQYF. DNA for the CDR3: TGTGCCAGCAGTTTACTAGCGGGAGGGCGGGGGGCAGATACGCAGTATTTT.

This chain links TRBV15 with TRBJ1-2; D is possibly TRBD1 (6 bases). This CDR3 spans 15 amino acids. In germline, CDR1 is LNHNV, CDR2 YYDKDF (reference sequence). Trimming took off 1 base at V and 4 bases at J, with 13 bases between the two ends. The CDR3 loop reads CATSRVGAPGYGYTF. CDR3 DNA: TGTGCCACCAGCAGAGTGGGGGCGCCGGGCTATGGCTACACCTTC.

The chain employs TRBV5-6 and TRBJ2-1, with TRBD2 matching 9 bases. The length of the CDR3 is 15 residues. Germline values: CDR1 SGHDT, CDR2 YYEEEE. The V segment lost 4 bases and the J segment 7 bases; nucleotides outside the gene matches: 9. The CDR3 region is CASSAGGRRVNEQFF. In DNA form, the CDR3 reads TGTGCCAGCAGCGCGGGGGGGCGAAGGGTAAATGAGCAGTTCTTC.

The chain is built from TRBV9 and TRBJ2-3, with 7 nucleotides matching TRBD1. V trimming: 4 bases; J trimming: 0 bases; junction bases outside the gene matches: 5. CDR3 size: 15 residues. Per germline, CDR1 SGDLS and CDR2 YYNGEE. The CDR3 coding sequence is TGTGCCAGCAGCCAAGGGACAGCTAGCACAGATACGCAGTATTTT. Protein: CASSQGTASTDTQYF.

Here the CDR3 DNA reads TGTGCCAGCAGCACCAATACCGGGGGAATGGGGCAAGAGACCCAGTACTTC. Translating it yields CASSTNTGGMGQETQYF. V and J are TRBV5-8 and TRBJ2-5, with D perhaps TRBD2 (6 bases). CDR3 length: 17 residues. CDR1 is SGHTS and CDR2 is YDEGEE in the germline V gene. Trimming removed 4 bases from V and 2 bases from J, with 21 bases in between.

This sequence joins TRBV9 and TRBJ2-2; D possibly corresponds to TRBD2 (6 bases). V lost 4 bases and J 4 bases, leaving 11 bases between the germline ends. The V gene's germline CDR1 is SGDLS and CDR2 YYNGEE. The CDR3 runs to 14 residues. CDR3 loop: CASSRGEVTGELFF. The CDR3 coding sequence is TGTGCCAGCAGCCGAGGGGAGGTCACCGGGGAGCTGTTTTTT.

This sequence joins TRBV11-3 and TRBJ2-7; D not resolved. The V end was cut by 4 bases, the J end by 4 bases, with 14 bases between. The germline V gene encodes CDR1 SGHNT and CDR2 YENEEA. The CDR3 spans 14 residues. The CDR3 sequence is CASSSPENGYEQYF. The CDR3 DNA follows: TGTGCCAGCAGCTCCCCGGAGAACGGTTACGAGCAGTACTTC.

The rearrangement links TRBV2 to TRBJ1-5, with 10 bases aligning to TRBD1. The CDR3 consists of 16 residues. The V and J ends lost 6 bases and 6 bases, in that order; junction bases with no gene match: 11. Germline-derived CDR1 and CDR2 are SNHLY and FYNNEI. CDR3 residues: CASRGGGQGSSQPQHF. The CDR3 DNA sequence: TGTGCCAGCAGAGGAGGGGGACAGGGGAGTTCTCAGCCCCAGCATTTT.

The CDR3 loop reads CASSPTGVTEAFF. The CDR3 region has the DNA TGTGCCAGCTCACCTACGGGGGTCACTGAAGCTTTCTTT. The rearrangement links TRBV18 to TRBJ1-1; TRBD1 is a possible D gene (5 bases). The CDR3 runs 13 residues. Trimming removed 3 bases at V and 4 bases at J, with 9 bases between. Germline V gene lookup returns CDR1 KGHSH and CDR2 LQKENI.